Listed below are T cell receptor beta chains from one sample, sequenced in a study of T cell responses to AZD1222 COVID-19 vaccine. Clones were read by immunoSEQ multiplex PCR, and TCRdb kept only the in-frame ones, dropping some. This sample has around 120,000 clones, with roughly 89% found just once. This material consisted of peripheral blood, taken 28 days after the second AZD1222 dose. Receptor source: an adult who received the AZD1222 COVID-19 vaccine. The CDR3 runs from the conserved cysteine through the conserved F or W. D genes are given only for firm matches. Some rows have no size entry. The others give once, few or many, or a class for an expanded clone.

>.|TRBV2|TRBJ1-1|.|13
CASSQGRNTEAFF
TGTGCCAGCAGTCAGGGAAGAAACACTGAAGCTTTCTTT
>.|TRBV7-9|TRBJ2-3|TRBD1|16
CASSLDGTGGRDTQYF
TGTGCCAGCAGCTTAGACGGGACAGGGGGAAGAGATACGCAGTATTTT
>.|TRBV28|TRBJ1-2|.|13
CASSLDSLYGYTF
TGTGCCAGCAGCCTGGACAGCCTCTATGGCTACACCTTC
>.|TRBV5-1|TRBJ1-1|TRBD1|16
CASSLRQGGRNTEAFF
TGCGCCAGCAGCCTAAGACAGGGAGGGAGGAACACTGAAGCTTTCTTT
>.|TRBV4-3|TRBJ2-3|.|15
CASSQRAQGTDTQYF
TGCGCCAGCAGCCAAAGAGCGCAGGGGACAGATACGCAGTATTTT
>.|TRBV18|TRBJ2-3|.|12
CASSPLPDTQYF
TGTGCCAGCTCACCACTACCAGATACGCAGTATTTT
>.|TRBV7-2|TRBJ1-1|.|14
CASSLRQTNTEAFF
TGTGCCAGCAGCTTGCGACAGACGAACACTGAAGCTTTCTTT
>.|TRBV4-3|TRBJ1-2|.|15
CASSQEYPPAYGYTF
TGCGCCAGCAGCCAAGAGTATCCCCCCGCCTATGGCTACACCTTC
>once|TRBV19|TRBJ2-1|TRBD1|12
CATRQGYNEQFF
TGTGCCACCAGACAGGGGTACAATGAGCAGTTCTTC
>.|TRBV7-9|TRBJ2-7|.|11
CASSNSYEQYF
TGTGCCAGCAGCAACAGCTACGAGCAGTACTTC
>.|TRBV5-6|TRBJ2-5|.|12
CASSPIGKTQYF
TGTGCCAGCAGCCCCATTGGGAAGACCCAGTACTTC
>.|TRBV2|TRBJ1-3|.|15
CASSDKATSGNTIYF
TGTGCCAGCAGTGATAAGGCCACTTCAGGAAACACCATATATTTT
>.|TRBV7-9|TRBJ2-3|.|15
CASSFGVGSTDTQYF
TGTGCCAGCAGCTTCGGGGTAGGGTCCACAGATACGCAGTATTTT
>few|TRBV3-1/TRBV3-2|TRBJ2-2|TRBD2|14
CASSSGLEVGELFF
TGTGCCAGCAGCTCGGGACTAGAGGTCGGGGAGCTGTTTTTT
>.|TRBV2|TRBJ2-5|.|15
CASSEARQTQETQYF
TGTGCCAGCAGTGAAGCGCGACAGACCCAAGAGACCCAGTACTTC
>.|TRBV20-1|TRBJ2-3|TRBD1|14
CSASSTGMGDTQYF
TGCAGTGCTAGTTCGACAGGGATGGGAGATACGCAGTATTTT